Included here is one T cell receptor (beta chain) sequence, with context. Its antigen is unknown. Each CDR3 protein is one row after TCRdb ran MiXCR on the RT-PCR reads. Of more than 700,000 distinct CDR3 sequences in the sample, 20% to 25% were seen once. This entry comes from a study of response to subunit inactivated influenza vaccine. Study outcomes and limitations: With each seasonal influenza vaccination, the authors suggested, few new T cells are recruited.

Germline-derived CDR1 and CDR2 are GTSNPN and SVGIG (reference sequence). Trimming pared 2 bases from V and 0 bases from J, leaving 3 bases between. This CDR3 has 12 residues. The starting material was PBMCs from blood, obtained about 5 days after vaccination. The TCR comes from a man in his forties or fifties who received an inactivated influenza vaccine. This chain joins TRBV30 and TRBJ2-3, with D unresolved. CDR3 residues: CAWSTSTDTQYF. CDR3 bases: TGTGCCTGGAGTACAAGCACAGATACGCAGTATTTT. Full variable domain (rest looked up from reference TRBV30 and TRBJ2-3): SQTIHQWPATLVQPVGSPLSLECTVEGTSNPNLYWYRQAAGRGLQLLFYSVGIGQISSEVPQNLSASRPQDRQFILSSKKLLLSDSGFYLCAWSTSTDTQYFGPGTRLTVL.